What follows are 15 T cell receptor beta chains derived from one specimen sequenced in a study of T cell repertoires in cytomegalovirus infection. TCRdb used MiXCR to reprocess the reads, holding one entry per CDR3 protein. The table has about 260,000 distinct CDR3 sequences, around 8.7% seen once; the top ten hold more than 13%. The sample comprised PBMCs. These receptors all come from a human donor in good health (CMV status not recorded). Some clones in this sample may be carry-over from other donors' samples.

The rearrangement links TRBV2 to TRBJ2-6; D might be TRBD2 (7 bases). The germline CDR1 and CDR2 sequences are SNHLY and FYNNEI. V lost 2 bases to trimming and J lost 0 bases, with 11 bases between them. This CDR3 is built from 17 residues. CDR3 nucleotides: TGTGCCAGCAGTGAAAGGGGGGGGGGCTCTGGGGCCAACGTCCTGACTTTC. This codes for CASSERGGGSGANVLTF.

This clonotype appeared many times. Here the CDR3 DNA reads TGTGCCAGCAGTGAAGCCGGGGGCGCGAATCGATGGGCTGAAGCTTTCTTT. It specifies CASSEAGGANRWAEAFF. The chain links TRBV6-1 to TRBJ1-1; a weak D match, TRBD1 (6 bases). Germline V gene data show CDR1 as MNHNS and CDR2 as SASEGT. This CDR3 contains 17 residues. Trimming pared 0 bases from V and 6 bases from J, leaving 20 bases between.

The chain recombines TRBV10-3 with TRBJ1-2, with D maybe TRBD1 (5 bases). Germline values: CDR1 ENHRY, CDR2 SYGVKD. V lost 6 bases and J 2 bases, leaving 13 bases between the germline ends. This CDR3 contains 14 residues. CDR3 in amino acids: CAIRSGLPNYGYTF. DNA of the CDR3: TGTGCCATCAGATCGGGACTCCCAAACTATGGCTACACCTTC.

This clonotype was counted only a few times. The DNA for the CDR3 is TGCAGCGTTGAAGATCCCGGGACAGGGGCCGCTAACTATGGCTACACCTTC. Translated: CSVEDPGTGAANYGYTF. The rearrangement links TRBV29-1 to TRBJ1-2; 10 bases are shared with TRBD1. There are 17 residues in the CDR3. Germline values: CDR1 SQVTM, CDR2 ANQGSEA. With 0 bases clipped from V and 0 bases from J, the junction kept 7 bases outside the gene matches. The full variable domain, with the rest looked up from reference TRBV29-1 and TRBJ1-2, is SAVISQKPSRDICQRGTSLTIQCQVDSQVTMMFWYRQQPGQSLTLIATANQGSEATYESGFVIDKFPISRPNLTFSTLTVSNMSPEDSSIYLCSVEDPGTGAANYGYTFGSGTRLTVV.

This clonotype has a count of ten or more. The chain combines TRBV7-2 with TRBJ1-5; D is possibly TRBD1 (6 bases). V lost 1 base to trimming and J lost 4 bases, with 17 bases between them. Germline lookup yields CDR1 SGHTA and CDR2 FQGNSA. There are 17 residues in the CDR3. CDR3 sequence: CASSLVGQTLPNQPQHF. CDR3 nucleotides: TGTGCCAGCAGCTTAGTCGGACAGACCCTGCCGAATCAGCCCCAGCATTTT.

In its sample, this clonotype was seen many times. This rearrangement joins TRBV7-2 to TRBJ2-2; perhaps TRBD1 as D (5 bases). The CDR3 runs 16 residues. V lost 1 base to trimming and J lost 5 bases, with 14 bases between them. CDR1 is SGHTA and CDR2 is FQGNSA in the germline V gene. CDR3 DNA sequence: TGTGCCAGCAGCTTAGAGTGGCCAGGGTCGACCGGGGAGCTGTTTTTT. It specifies CASSLEWPGSTGELFF. Full variable domain (missing parts from reference TRBV7-2 and TRBJ2-2): GAGVSQSPSNKVTEKGKDVELRCDPISGHTALYWYRQSLGQGLEFLIYFQGNSAPDKSGLPSDRFSAERTGGSVSTLTIQRTQQEDSAVYLCASSLEWPGSTGELFFGEGSRLTVL.

In this sample, this clonotype turned up many times. The J gene is TRBJ2-7, the V gene TRBV28; 8 bases match TRBD2. The V gene's germline CDR1 is MDHEN and CDR2 SYDVKM. V gave up 5 bases and J gave up 7 bases; unmatched junction bases: 10. The CDR3 sequence is 14 residues long. The CDR3 DNA sequence: TGTGCCAGCAGTCCGGGAGGGAGGGGAATAGAGCAGTACTTC. Translated, it gives CASSPGGRGIEQYF.

This clonotype has a count of ten or more. The chain is built from TRBV5-1 and TRBJ1-1; possibly TRBD1 for D (5 bases). The CDR3 runs to 16 residues. Trimming left V 0 bases short and J 0 bases short, with 12 bases between. From germline, CDR1 is SGHRS and CDR2 YFSETQ. This CDR3 is CASSLGFGGMNTEAFF. The CDR3 coding sequence is TGCGCCAGCAGCTTGGGCTTCGGGGGGATGAACACTGAAGCTTTCTTT.

This clonotype was seen repeatedly, ten times or more. This chain joins TRBV7-2 and TRBJ1-2, with D tentatively TRBD1 (5 bases). The CDR3 contains 15 residues. Trimming shortened V by 5 bases and J by 6 bases, and 19 bases separated the two germline ends. CDR1 is SGHTA and CDR2 is FQGNSA in the germline V gene. CDR3 DNA sequence: TGTGCCAGCAGCCACATTACAGGTTCTGGAAATGGCTACACCTTC. As protein: CASSHITGSGNGYTF.

This clonotype was observed many times. In DNA, the CDR3 is TGTGCCAGCAGTTTCCACGGGGGGGGAGAGGAAAAACTGTTTTTT. This gives the protein CASSFHGGGEEKLFF. This chain uses TRBV28 with TRBJ1-4, with a weak D call TRBD1 (5 bases). The CDR3 contains 15 residues. The V end was cut by 3 bases, the J end by 8 bases, with 16 bases between. Germline-derived CDR1 and CDR2 are MDHEN and SYDVKM.

This clonotype was observed at least ten times. For the CDR3, the DNA is TGTGCCAGCAGCTTAATTGGGACAGACTACGAGCAGTACTTC. Translating gives CASSLIGTDYEQYF. This chain joins TRBV7-2 and TRBJ2-7; 7 bases line up with TRBD1. Looked up from germline, CDR1 is SGHTA and CDR2 is FQGNSA. The V segment lost 2 bases and the J segment 3 bases; nucleotides outside the gene matches: 4. CDR3 length: 14 residues. Variable domain in full (rest from reference TRBV7-2 and TRBJ2-7): GAGVSQSPSNKVTEKGKDVELRCDPISGHTALYWYRQSLGQGLEFLIYFQGNSAPDKSGLPSDRFSAERTGGSVSTLTIQRTQQEDSAVYLCASSLIGTDYEQYFGPGTRLTVT.

The sample holds many counts of this clonotype. The rearrangement uses TRBV7-2 and TRBJ1-3; unclear D gene. This CDR3 spans 15 amino acids. Germline loops: CDR1 SGHTA, CDR2 FQGNSA. Deletions cut 4 bases from V and 4 bases from J, with 14 bases between. The CDR3 here is CASSSEKGLGNTIYF. CDR3 bases: TGTGCCAGCAGCTCCGAAAAAGGACTAGGAAACACCATATATTTT.

This clonotype showed up just a few times. The chain carries TRBV20-1 and TRBJ1-1, with D maybe TRBD1 (6 bases). This CDR3 spans 14 amino acids. Germline V lookup: CDR1 DFQATT, CDR2 SNEGSKA (reference sequence). The CDR3 bases are TGCAGCGCCGAAAACCGCCGAGGGGGCACTGAAGCTTTCTTT. Its translation is CSAENRRGGTEAFF.

V is TRBV29-1 and J is TRBJ1-2; 10 nucleotides match TRBD1. Trimming cost V 5 bases and J 4 bases; bases outside gene matches: 7. The CDR3 is 14 amino acids. From germline, CDR1 is SQVTM and CDR2 ANQGSEA. The CDR3 reads CSVTQRQGAYGYTF. CDR3 nucleotides: TGCAGCGTTACACAACGACAGGGGGCCTATGGCTACACCTTC.

This clonotype was counted at least ten times. The chain couples TRBV12-3 or TRBV12-4 to TRBJ1-5; TRBD1 matches at 9 bases. The CDR3 consists of 20 residues. V lost 3 bases to trimming and J lost 3 bases; unmatched junction nucleotides: 18. CDR3 in DNA: TGTGCCAGCAGTTTTGTCAGCCTAGGGACAGGGAACCAGGACAATCAGCCCCAGCATTTT. This gives the protein CASSFVSLGTGNQDNQPQHF.